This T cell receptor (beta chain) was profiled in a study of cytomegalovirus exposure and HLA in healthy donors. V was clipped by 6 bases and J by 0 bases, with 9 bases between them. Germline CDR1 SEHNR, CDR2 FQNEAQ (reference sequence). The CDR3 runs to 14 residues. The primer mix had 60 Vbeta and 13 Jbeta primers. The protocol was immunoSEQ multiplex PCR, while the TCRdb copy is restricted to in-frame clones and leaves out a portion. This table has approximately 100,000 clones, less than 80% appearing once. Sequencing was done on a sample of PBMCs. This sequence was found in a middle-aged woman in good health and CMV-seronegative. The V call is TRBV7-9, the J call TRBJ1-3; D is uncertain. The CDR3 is CASRSNSSGNTIYF. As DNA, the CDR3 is TGTGCCAGCAGGTCAAACAGCTCTGGAAACACCATATATTTT.